The source of this T cell receptor beta chain is a study of blood T cell repertoires in COVID-19. Study in general: T cells, B-cell-depleted T cells, or PBMCs supplied cDNA or gDNA.

Germline values: CDR1 SEHNR, CDR2 FQNEAQ (reference sequence). The CDR3 runs to 19 residues. V lost 1 base and J lost 5; bases outside the gene matches: 16. The data were produced by immunoSEQ multiplex PCR, yet TCRdb's version contains in-frame clones alone and is incomplete. The sample shows about 200,000 clones, approximately 88% of them seen only once. The chain joins TRBV7-9 to TRBJ2-5; TRBD2 matches at 10 bases. The clonotype comes from a man aged 40-50 years with acute or convalescent COVID-19. The specimen sequenced was peripheral blood. CDR3 sequence (DNA): TGTGCCAGCAGCTTAGTGCGGCTAGCGGGAGCTGTAGCCTTTGAGACCCAGTACTTC. As protein: CASSLVRLAGAVAFETQYF.